This section outlines one T cell receptor (beta chain) sequence together with its context. This CDR3 region has 16 residues. Germline lookup yields CDR1 LGHNA and CDR2 YSLEER. V lost 0 bases, J lost 3 bases, and 15 bases lay in between. Only in-frame clones appear in the TCRdb table, and some are missing; sequencing was by immunoSEQ multiplex PCR. Of more than 1,200,000 clones listed, approximately 98.5% are singletons. Donors included only healthy HIV-negative adults lacking recent acute infections or vaccinations. This sample was taken from a study of shared clonotypes between healthy human individuals.

Material for sequencing was naive CD4+ T cells sorted from blood. Stated subset: CD45RA+ positively selected. V usage is TRBV4-3 and J usage is TRBJ2-7; maybe TRBD1 (5 bases). The receptor was derived from a man aged 25-40 years in good health. As DNA, the CDR3 is TGCGCCAGCAGCCAAGATCGGTCAGGGCTCGACTACGAGCAGTACTTC. Encoded protein: CASSQDRSGLDYEQYF.